This T cell receptor (beta chain) stems from a study of blood T cell repertoires in COVID-19. The CDR3 has 16 amino acids. V lost 2 bases and J lost 3; bases outside the gene matches: 7. CDR1 and CDR2 (germline): SGHRS, YFSETQ. The assay was immunoSEQ multiplex PCR, and TCRdb's table has in-frame clones only and misses some. This table has about 120,000 clones, roughly three quarters appearing once. The source material was peripheral blood. This clonotype was obtained from an older woman with acute or convalescent COVID-19. The V gene is TRBV5-1, the J gene TRBJ1-4; TRBD1 aligns across 7 bases. The DNA for the CDR3 is TGCGCCAGCAGCTTAGTAGGACAGGCACCTAATGAAAAACTGTTTTTT. This sequence encodes CASSLVGQAPNEKLFF. Full variable domain (missing parts from reference TRBV5-1 and TRBJ1-4): KAGVTQTPRYLIKTRGQQVTLSCSPISGHRSVSWYQQTPGQGLQFLFEYFSETQRNKGNFPGRFSGRQFSNSRSEMNVSTLELGDSALYLCASSLVGQAPNEKLFFGSGTQLSVL.